The rows below give T cell receptor beta chains drawn from one sample of a study of blood T cell repertoires in COVID-19. TCRdb's table, derived via immunoSEQ multiplex PCR, lists solely in-frame clones and lacks some. Here the sample spans around 430,000 clones, about nine tenths being singletons. Sequencing was carried out using peripheral blood. These receptors were obtained from a woman in her forties or fifties with COVID-19, enrolled during active disease. Each CDR3 is given with its conserved first and last residue. D genes are given only for firm matches. A row's size may be missing; if present it is once, few, many or a size class.

>-|TRBV6-5|few|TRBJ2-3
CASSYGETDTQYF
TGTGCCAGCAGTTACGGGGAGACAGATACGCAGTATTTT
>-|TRBV10-3|-|TRBJ2-7
CAITEGSGDYEQYF
TGTGCCATCACCGAAGGTTCGGGTGACTACGAGCAGTACTTC
>-|TRBV28|-|TRBJ1-5
CASSFWGHQPQHF
TGTGCCAGCAGTTTCTGGGGCCATCAGCCCCAGCATTTT
>TRBD2|TRBV6-2/TRBV6-3|-|TRBJ2-7
CASSSRPGLLSYEQYF
TGTGCCAGCAGTTCGCGCCCGGGACTACTCTCTTACGAGCAGTACTTC
>-|TRBV6-6|-|TRBJ2-7
CASSHREHEQYF
TGTGCCAGCAGTCACAGGGAGCACGAGCAGTACTTC
>-|TRBV27|-|TRBJ1-1
CASSLLTPLSTEAFF
TGTGCCAGCAGTTTATTGACACCCCTAAGCACTGAAGCTTTCTTT
>TRBD1|TRBV2|few|TRBJ1-1
CASSEPGQRNTEAFF
TGTGCCAGCAGTGAACCGGGACAGAGGAACACTGAAGCTTTCTTT
>TRBD1|TRBV5-8|-|TRBJ1-6
CASSNGGTGPSFRPLHF
TGTGCCAGCAGCAACGGGGGGACAGGGCCGAGCTTTAGACCCCTCCACTTT
>-|TRBV2|-|TRBJ1-1
CASSDLFYTEAFF
TGTGCCAGCAGTGACTTGTTTTACACTGAAGCTTTCTTT
>TRBD1|TRBV18|-|TRBJ2-3
CASKGGRGPDTQYF
TGTGCCAGCAAAGGGGGCAGGGGGCCCGATACGCAGTATTTT
>-|TRBV18|-|TRBJ1-3
CASSPGPGAGNTIYF
TGTGCCAGCTCACCGGGACCGGGGGCTGGAAACACCATATATTTT
>TRBD1|TRBV9|-|TRBJ1-3
CASSVRTGGGNTIYF
TGTGCCAGCAGCGTACGGACAGGGGGAGGAAACACCATATATTTT
>-|TRBV7-6|-|TRBJ2-1
CASKAPGHPYNEQFF
TGTGCCAGCAAAGCCCCGGGACATCCCTACAATGAGCAGTTCTTC
>-|TRBV28|-|TRBJ1-5
CASTLTPGSQHF
TGTGCCAGCACCCTCACTCCGGGGTCCCAGCATTTT
>-|TRBV11-3|-|TRBJ2-1
CASSLERGHEQFF
TGTGCCAGCAGCTTAGAAAGGGGTCATGAGCAGTTCTTC
>TRBD2|TRBV7-2|-|TRBJ2-1
CASSLVGGAGEQFF
TGTGCCAGCAGCTTAGTCGGGGGGGCTGGTGAGCAGTTCTTC
>-|TRBV29-1|-|TRBJ1-3
CSVEDSSSGNTIYF
TGCAGCGTTGAGGACAGTTCCTCTGGAAACACCATATATTTT
>-|TRBV28|-|TRBJ2-7
CASGQTSYEQYF
TGTGCCAGCGGACAGACCTCCTACGAGCAGTACTTC
>-|TRBV28|-|TRBJ1-2
CASSADSAGYTF
TGTGCCAGCAGCGCCGACAGCGCTGGCTACACCTTC
>-|TRBV2|-|TRBJ1-5
CASSSDSPQPNQPQHF
TGTGCCAGCAGTAGTGACAGTCCTCAGCCCAATCAGCCCCAGCATTTT
>TRBD2|TRBV6-4|-|TRBJ2-2
CASSLAGDNTGELFF
TGTGCCAGCAGTCTAGCGGGGGATAACACCGGGGAGCTGTTTTTT
>TRBD2|TRBV6-2/TRBV6-3|once|TRBJ2-3
CASSYLAGAGDTQYF
TGTGCCAGCAGTTACCTAGCGGGGGCGGGAGATACGCAGTATTTT
>-|TRBV30|-|TRBJ1-1
CAWSSLPPPTEAFF
TGTGCCTGGAGTTCTCTACCTCCTCCGACTGAAGCTTTCTTT
>-|TRBV27|-|TRBJ1-1
CASRVWGGRGTEAFF
TGTGCCAGCAGGGTATGGGGGGGGCGAGGTACTGAAGCTTTCTTT
>-|TRBV4-1|-|TRBJ1-1
CASRPRANTEAFF
TGCGCCAGTCGACCCAGGGCTAACACTGAAGCTTTCTTT
>-|TRBV30|-|TRBJ1-1
CAWSGFSLSVNTEAFF
TGTGCCTGGAGTGGTTTCTCCTTATCCGTGAACACTGAAGCTTTCTTT
>-|TRBV5-8|-|TRBJ2-1
CASSRQVYYNEQFF
TGTGCCAGCAGTCGACAGGTCTATTACAATGAGCAGTTCTTC
>TRBD1|TRBV7-9|-|TRBJ2-7
CASSLAGGQGSYEQYF
TGTGCCAGCAGCTTAGCGGGGGGACAGGGGAGTTACGAGCAGTACTTC
>-|TRBV5-1|once|TRBJ1-2
CASSSTLDRSQGGYTF
TGCGCCAGCAGCTCCACCCTCGACCGAAGCCAGGGTGGCTACACCTTC
>TRBD2|TRBV6-5|-|TRBJ2-7
CASTRLAGPYEQYF
TGTGCCAGCACCCGACTAGCGGGTCCCTACGAGCAGTACTTC
>-|TRBV4-1|-|TRBJ2-1
CASSQDLGAFGEQFF
TGCGCCAGCAGCCAAGATCTAGGAGCCTTCGGCGAGCAGTTCTTC
>-|TRBV30|once|TRBJ1-2
CAWSVGVGYTF
TGTGCCTGGAGTGTCGGGGTTGGCTACACCTTC
>-|TRBV4-1|-|TRBJ2-5
CASSQGSGKETQYF
TGCGCCAGCAGCCAAGGTTCCGGTAAAGAGACCCAGTACTTC
>-|TRBV27|few|TRBJ1-1
CASSSDGREMNTEAFF
TGTGCCAGCAGTTCAGACGGACGGGAAATGAACACTGAAGCTTTCTTT
>TRBD1|TRBV9|-|TRBJ1-3
CASSRQLGTAGNTIYF
TGTGCCAGCAGCAGACAACTGGGGACAGCTGGAAACACCATATATTTT
>-|TRBV6-5|-|TRBJ2-2
CASSIYSPNTGELFF
TGTGCCAGCAGTATATACAGCCCGAACACCGGGGAGCTGTTTTTT
>-|TRBV6-5|-|TRBJ1-2
CASSYGAGLYGYTF
TGTGCCAGCAGTTACGGAGCGGGACTCTATGGCTACACCTTC
>-|TRBV4-1|-|TRBJ2-7
CASSREALVYEQYF
TGCGCCAGCAGCCGGGAGGCCCTGGTCTACGAGCAGTACTTC
>-|TRBV12-5|-|TRBJ2-3
CASGLGTALDTQYF
TGTGCTAGTGGCCTCGGGACTGCCTTAGATACGCAGTATTTT
>-|TRBV3-1/TRBV3-2|-|TRBJ1-1
CASSQESRQGISFF
TGTGCCAGCAGCCAAGAGTCGCGGCAGGGAATATCTTTCTTT
>-|TRBV5-6|-|TRBJ2-7
CASSEGQTYYEQYF
TGTGCCAGCAGCGAAGGACAAACTTACTACGAGCAGTACTTC
>-|TRBV2|-|TRBJ2-7
CASNGGKSYEQYF
TGTGCCAGCAACGGGGGAAAGTCCTACGAGCAGTACTTC
>TRBD1|TRBV3-1/TRBV3-2|-|TRBJ1-2
CASSQGQDYGYTF
TGTGCCAGCAGCCAGGGACAGGACTATGGCTACACCTTC
>TRBD1|TRBV5-6|-|TRBJ1-5
CASSLEGAGGNQPQHF
TGTGCCAGCAGCTTGGAGGGGGCTGGTGGCAATCAGCCCCAGCATTTT
>TRBD1|TRBV7-9|-|TRBJ2-7
CASSPRDRAYEQYF
TGTGCCAGCAGCCCGCGGGACAGGGCCTACGAGCAGTACTTC
>TRBD2|TRBV7-6|-|TRBJ2-3
CASSLGGLAGTTDTQYF
TGTGCCAGCAGCCTGGGGGGACTAGCGGGGACTACAGATACGCAGTATTTT
>TRBD1|TRBV5-4|-|TRBJ2-7
CASGAMTGTYEQYF
TGTGCCAGCGGAGCGATGACAGGGACCTACGAGCAGTACTTC
>TRBD1|TRBV6-6|-|TRBJ1-2
CASFPFKDRSNYGYTF
TGTGCCAGCTTCCCCTTCAAGGACAGGTCTAACTATGGCTACACCTTC
>TRBD1|TRBV5-6|-|TRBJ1-4
CASSFGQEPQLFF
TGTGCCAGCAGCTTTGGACAGGAACCACAACTGTTTTTT
>TRBD1|TRBV4-1|few|TRBJ1-5
CASSQGWTGDQPQHF
TGCGCCAGCAGCCAAGGGTGGACAGGTGATCAGCCCCAGCATTTT